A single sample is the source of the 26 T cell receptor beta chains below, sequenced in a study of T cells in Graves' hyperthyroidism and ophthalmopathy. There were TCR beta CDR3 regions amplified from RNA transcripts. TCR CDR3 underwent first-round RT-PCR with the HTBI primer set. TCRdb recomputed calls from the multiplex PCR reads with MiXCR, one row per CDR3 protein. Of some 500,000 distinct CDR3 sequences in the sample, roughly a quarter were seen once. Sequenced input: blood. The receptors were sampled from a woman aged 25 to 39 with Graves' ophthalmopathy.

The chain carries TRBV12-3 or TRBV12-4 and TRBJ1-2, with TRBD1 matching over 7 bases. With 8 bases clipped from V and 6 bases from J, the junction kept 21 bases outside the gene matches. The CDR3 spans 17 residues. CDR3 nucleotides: TGTGCCAGCCAACGGAGCAGACAGGGCTTTAGGGAGAATGGCTACACCTTC. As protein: CASQRSRQGFRENGYTF.

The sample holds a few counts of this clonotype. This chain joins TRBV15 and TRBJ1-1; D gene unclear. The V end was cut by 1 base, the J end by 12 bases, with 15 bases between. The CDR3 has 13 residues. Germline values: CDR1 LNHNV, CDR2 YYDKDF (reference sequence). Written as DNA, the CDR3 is TGTGCCACCAGCAGAGGGACGGAATCCGATCCTTTCTTT. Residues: CATSRGTESDPFF.

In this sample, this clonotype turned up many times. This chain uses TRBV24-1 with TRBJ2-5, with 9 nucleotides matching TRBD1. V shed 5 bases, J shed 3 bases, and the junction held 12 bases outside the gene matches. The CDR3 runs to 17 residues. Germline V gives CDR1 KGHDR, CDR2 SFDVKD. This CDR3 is CATSGGTGFLREETQYF. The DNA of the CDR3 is TGTGCCACCAGTGGAGGGACAGGGTTTCTTCGAGAAGAGACCCAGTACTTC.

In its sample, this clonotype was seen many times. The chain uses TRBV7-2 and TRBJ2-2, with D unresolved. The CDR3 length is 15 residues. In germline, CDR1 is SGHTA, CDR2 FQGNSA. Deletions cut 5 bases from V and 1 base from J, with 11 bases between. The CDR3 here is CASSEPRLNTGELFF. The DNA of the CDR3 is TGTGCCAGCAGCGAACCAAGGTTGAACACCGGGGAGCTGTTTTTT.

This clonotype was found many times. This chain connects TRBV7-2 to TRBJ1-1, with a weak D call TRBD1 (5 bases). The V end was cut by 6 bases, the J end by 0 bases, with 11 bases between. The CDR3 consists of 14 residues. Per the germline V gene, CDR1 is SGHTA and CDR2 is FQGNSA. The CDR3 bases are TGTGCCAGCAGTTTGATACAGGTGAACACTGAAGCTTTCTTT. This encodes CASSLIQVNTEAFF.

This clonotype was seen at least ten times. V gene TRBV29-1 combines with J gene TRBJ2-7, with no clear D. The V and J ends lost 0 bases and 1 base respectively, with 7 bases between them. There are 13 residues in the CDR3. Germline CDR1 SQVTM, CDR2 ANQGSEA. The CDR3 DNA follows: TGCAGCGTTGAAGAGACGGATTCCTACGAGCAGTACTTC. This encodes CSVEETDSYEQYF.

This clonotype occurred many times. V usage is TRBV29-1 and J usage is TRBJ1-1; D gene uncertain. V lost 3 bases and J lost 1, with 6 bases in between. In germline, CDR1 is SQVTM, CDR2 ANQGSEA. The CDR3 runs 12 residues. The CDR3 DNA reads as TGCAGCGTTGAGAACAGGAACACTGAAGCTTTCTTT. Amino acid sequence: CSVENRNTEAFF.

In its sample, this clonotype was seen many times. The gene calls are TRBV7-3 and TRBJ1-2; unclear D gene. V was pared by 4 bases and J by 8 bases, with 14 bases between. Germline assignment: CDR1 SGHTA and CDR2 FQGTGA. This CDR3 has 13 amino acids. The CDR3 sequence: CASSSGPGEGYTF. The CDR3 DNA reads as TGTGCCAGCAGCTCCGGGCCGGGAGAAGGCTACACCTTC.

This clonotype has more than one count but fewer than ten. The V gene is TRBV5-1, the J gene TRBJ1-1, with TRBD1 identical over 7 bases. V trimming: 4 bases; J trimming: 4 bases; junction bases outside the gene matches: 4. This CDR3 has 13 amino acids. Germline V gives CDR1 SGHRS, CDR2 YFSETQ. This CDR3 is CASSQTGATEAFF. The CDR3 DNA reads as TGCGCCAGCAGCCAAACAGGGGCCACTGAAGCTTTCTTT.

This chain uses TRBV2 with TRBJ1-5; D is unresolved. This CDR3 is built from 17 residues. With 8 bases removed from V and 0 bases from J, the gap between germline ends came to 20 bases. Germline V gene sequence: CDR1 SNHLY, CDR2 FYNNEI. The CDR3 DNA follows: TGTGCCAGCGTGCGAGGCACCGCTCAGTATAGCAATCAGCCCCAGCATTTT. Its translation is CASVRGTAQYSNQPQHF.

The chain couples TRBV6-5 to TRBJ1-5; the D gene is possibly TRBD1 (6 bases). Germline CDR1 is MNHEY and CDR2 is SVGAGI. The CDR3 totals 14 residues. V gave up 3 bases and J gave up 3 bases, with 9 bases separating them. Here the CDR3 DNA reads TGTGCCAGCAGTTATCAGGGGACCAATCAGCCCCAGCATTTT. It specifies CASSYQGTNQPQHF.

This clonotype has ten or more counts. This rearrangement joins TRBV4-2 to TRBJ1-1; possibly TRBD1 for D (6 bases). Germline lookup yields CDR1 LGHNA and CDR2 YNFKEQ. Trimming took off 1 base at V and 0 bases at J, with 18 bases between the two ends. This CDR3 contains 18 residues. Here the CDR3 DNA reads TGTGCCAGCAGCCAAGGTCCGGGGGGCAGTTGGATGAACACTGAAGCTTTCTTT. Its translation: CASSQGPGGSWMNTEAFF.

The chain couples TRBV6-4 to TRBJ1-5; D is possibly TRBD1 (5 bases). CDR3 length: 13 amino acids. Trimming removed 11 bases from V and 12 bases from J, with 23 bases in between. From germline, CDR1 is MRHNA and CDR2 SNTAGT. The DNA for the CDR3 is TGTGCCCGCGAGGGGAGGGCGAAAAAGTTCCAGCATTTT. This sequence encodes CAREGRAKKFQHF.

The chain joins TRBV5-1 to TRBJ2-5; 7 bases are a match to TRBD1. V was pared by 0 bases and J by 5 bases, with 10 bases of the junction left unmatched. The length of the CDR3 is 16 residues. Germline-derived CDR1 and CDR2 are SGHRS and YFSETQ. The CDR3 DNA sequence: TGCGCCAGCAGCTTGGGAGCGACAGGGTTAGTCGAGACCCAGTACTTC. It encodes CASSLGATGLVETQYF.

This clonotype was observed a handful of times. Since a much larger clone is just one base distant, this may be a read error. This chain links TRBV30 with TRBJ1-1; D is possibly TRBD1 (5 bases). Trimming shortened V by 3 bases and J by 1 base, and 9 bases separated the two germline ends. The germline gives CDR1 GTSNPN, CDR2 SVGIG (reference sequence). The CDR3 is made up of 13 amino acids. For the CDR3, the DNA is TGTGCCTGGAGCGGGGACGGGAACACTGAAGCTTTCTTT. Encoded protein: CAWSGDGNTEAFF.

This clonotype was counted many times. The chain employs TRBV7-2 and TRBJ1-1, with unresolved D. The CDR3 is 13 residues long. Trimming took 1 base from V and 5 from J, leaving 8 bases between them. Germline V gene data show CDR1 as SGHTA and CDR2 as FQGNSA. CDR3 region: CASSLGIVTEAFF. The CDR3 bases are TGTGCCAGCAGCTTAGGGATAGTTACTGAAGCTTTCTTT.

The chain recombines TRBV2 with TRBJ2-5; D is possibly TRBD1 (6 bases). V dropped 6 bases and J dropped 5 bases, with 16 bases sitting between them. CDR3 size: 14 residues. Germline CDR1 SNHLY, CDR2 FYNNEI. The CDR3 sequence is CASRGAGRKETQYF. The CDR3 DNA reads TGTGCCAGCAGGGGGGCAGGTCGGAAGGAGACCCAGTACTTC. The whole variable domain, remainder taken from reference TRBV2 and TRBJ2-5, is EPEVTQTPSHQVTQMGQEVILRCVPISNHLYFYWYRQILGQKVEFLVSFYNNEISEKSEIFDDQFSVERPDGSNFTLKIRSTKLEDSAMYFCASRGAGRKETQYFGPGTRLLVL.

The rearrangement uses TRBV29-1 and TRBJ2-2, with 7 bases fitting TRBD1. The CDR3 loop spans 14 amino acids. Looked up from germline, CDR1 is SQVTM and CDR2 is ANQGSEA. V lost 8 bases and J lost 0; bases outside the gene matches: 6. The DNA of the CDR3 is TGCAGCCTTAAGACAGGGCCGAACACCGGGGAGCTGTTTTTT. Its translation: CSLKTGPNTGELFF.

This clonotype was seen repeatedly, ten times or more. The DNA for the CDR3 is TGTGCCAGCAGTTTGTTGGCTCAAGAGACCCAGTACTTC. Translated: CASSLLAQETQYF. The chain has TRBV7-3 and TRBJ2-5; D not certain. CDR1 is SGHTA, CDR2 FQGTGA, per germline. CDR3 length: 13 amino acids. V lost 6 bases to trimming and J lost 2 bases, with 10 bases between them.

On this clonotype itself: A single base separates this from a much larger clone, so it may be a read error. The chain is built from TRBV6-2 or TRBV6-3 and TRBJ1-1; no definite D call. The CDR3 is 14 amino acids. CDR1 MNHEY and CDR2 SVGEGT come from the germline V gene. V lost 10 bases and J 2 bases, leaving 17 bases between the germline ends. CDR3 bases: TGTGCCATCAGCCAAGCGGGCGGAAACACTGAAGCTTTCTTT. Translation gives CAISQAGGNTEAFF.

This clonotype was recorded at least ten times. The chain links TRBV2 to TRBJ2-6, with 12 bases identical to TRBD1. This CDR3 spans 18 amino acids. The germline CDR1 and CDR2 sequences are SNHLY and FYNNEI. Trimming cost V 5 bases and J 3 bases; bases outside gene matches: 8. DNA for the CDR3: TGTGCCAGCAGTCACCTCCGGGACAGGGGGCGTGGGGCCAACGTCCTGACTTTC. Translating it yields CASSHLRDRGRGANVLTF.

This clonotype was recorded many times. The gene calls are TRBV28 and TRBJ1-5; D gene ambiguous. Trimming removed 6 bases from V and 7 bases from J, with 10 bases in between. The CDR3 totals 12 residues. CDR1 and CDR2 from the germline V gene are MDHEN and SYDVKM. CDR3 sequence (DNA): TGTGCCAGCAGCACATTGGGGCAGCCCCAGCATTTT. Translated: CASSTLGQPQHF.

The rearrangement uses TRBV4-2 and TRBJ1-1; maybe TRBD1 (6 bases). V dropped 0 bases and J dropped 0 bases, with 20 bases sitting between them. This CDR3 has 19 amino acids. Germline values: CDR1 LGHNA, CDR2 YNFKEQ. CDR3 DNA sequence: TGTGCCAGCAGCCAAGAGGACCGGGCTCCAGGACAGCTGAACACTGAAGCTTTCTTT. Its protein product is CASSQEDRAPGQLNTEAFF.

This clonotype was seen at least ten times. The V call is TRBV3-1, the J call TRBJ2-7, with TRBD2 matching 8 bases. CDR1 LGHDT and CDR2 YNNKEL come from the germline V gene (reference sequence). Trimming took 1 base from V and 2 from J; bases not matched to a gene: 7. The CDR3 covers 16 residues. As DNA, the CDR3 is TGTGCCAGCAGCCAAGGTGAGGATAGCGGGACCTACGAGCAGTACTTC. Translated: CASSQGEDSGTYEQYF.

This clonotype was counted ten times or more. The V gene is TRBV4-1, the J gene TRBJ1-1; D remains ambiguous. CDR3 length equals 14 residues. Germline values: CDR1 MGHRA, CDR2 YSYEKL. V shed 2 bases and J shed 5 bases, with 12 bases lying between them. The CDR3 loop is CASSQLTWETEAFF. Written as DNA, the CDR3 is TGCGCCAGCAGCCAACTTACATGGGAGACTGAAGCTTTCTTT.

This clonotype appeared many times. CDR3 in DNA: TGTGCCAGCGCAGCGTCAGGGGGCACTGAAGCTTTCTTT. This encodes CASAASGGTEAFF. This chain links TRBV25-1 with TRBJ1-1, with TRBD1 matching 7 bases. This CDR3 has 13 residues. The V and J ends lost 8 bases and 4 bases, in that order; junction bases with no gene match: 7. Germline CDR1 is MGHDK and CDR2 is SYGVNS.